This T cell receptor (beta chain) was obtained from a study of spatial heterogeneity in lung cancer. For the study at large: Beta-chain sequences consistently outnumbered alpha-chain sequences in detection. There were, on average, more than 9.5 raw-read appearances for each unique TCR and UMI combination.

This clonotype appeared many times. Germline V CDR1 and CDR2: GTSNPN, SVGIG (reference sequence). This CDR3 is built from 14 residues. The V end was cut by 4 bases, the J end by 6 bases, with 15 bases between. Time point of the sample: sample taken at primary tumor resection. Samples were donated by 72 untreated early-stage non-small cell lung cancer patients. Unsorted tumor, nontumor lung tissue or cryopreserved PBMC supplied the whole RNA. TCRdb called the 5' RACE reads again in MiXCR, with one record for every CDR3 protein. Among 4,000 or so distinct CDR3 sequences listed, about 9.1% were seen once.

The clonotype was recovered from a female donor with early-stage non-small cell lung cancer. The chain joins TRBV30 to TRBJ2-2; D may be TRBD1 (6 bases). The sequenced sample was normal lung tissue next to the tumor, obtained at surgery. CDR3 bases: TGTGCCTGGAATTTCGGGCAGGGGTCCGGGGAGCTGTTTTTT. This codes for CAWNFGQGSGELFF.